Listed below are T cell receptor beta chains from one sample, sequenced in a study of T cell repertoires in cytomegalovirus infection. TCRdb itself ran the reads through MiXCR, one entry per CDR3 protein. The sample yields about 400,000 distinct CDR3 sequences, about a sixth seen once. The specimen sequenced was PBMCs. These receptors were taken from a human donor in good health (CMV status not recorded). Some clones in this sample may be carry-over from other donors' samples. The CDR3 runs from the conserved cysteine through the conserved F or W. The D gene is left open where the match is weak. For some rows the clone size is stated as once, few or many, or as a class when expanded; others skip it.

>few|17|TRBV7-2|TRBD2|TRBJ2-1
CASSNHPLAGGGNEQFF
TGTGCCAGCAGCAACCACCCCCTAGCGGGAGGAGGGAATGAGCAGTTCTTC
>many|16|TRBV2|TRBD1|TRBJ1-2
CASSKSQGATSYGYTF
TGTGCCAGCAGTAAATCACAGGGGGCTACGAGCTATGGCTACACCTTC
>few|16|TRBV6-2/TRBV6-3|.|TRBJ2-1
CASSYEITRSRDEQFF
TGTGCCAGCAGTTACGAAATCACTCGGTCTCGAGATGAGCAGTTCTTC
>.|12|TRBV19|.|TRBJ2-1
CASSTLGGEQFF
TGTGCCAGTAGTACCCTAGGGGGTGAGCAGTTCTTC
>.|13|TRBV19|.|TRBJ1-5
CASSIFVNQPQHF
TGTGCCAGTAGTATTTTTGTGAATCAGCCCCAGCATTTT
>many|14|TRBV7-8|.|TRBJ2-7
CASSPEGRPYEQYF
TGTGCCAGCAGCCCGGAGGGGCGCCCCTACGAGCAGTACTTC
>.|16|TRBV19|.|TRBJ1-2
CATSKGVTTANYGYTF
TGTGCCACCTCAAAGGGGGTAACTACGGCTAACTATGGCTACACCTTC
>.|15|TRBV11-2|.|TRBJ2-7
CASTFDRYSSYEQYF
TGTGCCAGCACCTTCGACAGGTATTCTTCCTACGAGCAGTACTTC
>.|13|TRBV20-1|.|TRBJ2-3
CSAPFSHADTQYF
TGCAGTGCTCCCTTCTCCCATGCAGATACGCAGTATTTT
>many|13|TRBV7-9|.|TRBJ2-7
CASSPRFEDEQYF
TGTGCCAGCAGCCCCCGTTTTGAGGACGAGCAGTACTTC
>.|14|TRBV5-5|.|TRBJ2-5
CASSYRTFQETQYF
TGTGCCAGCAGTTACAGGACATTCCAAGAGACCCAGTACTTC
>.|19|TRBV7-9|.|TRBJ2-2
CASSALLDKGVPNTGELFF
TGTGCCAGCTCCGCACTTCTGGACAAGGGGGTACCGAACACCGGGGAGCTGTTTTTT
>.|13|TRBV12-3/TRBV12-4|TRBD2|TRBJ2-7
CASTTWGGSEQYF
TGTGCCAGCACTACGTGGGGGGGGTCCGAGCAGTACTTC
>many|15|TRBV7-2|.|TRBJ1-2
CASSPGGLLNYGYTF
TGTGCCAGCAGCCCGGGTGGGCTGCTTAACTATGGCTACACCTTC
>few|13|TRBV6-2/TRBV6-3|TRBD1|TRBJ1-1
CASGTGGNTEAFF
TGTGCCAGCGGGACAGGGGGGAACACTGAAGCTTTCTTT
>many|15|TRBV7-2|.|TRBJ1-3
CASSISGHSGNTIYF
TGTGCCAGTTCTATCAGCGGTCACTCTGGAAACACCATATATTTT
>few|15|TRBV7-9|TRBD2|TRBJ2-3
CASSGGLASTDTQYF
TGTGCCAGCAGCGGGGGACTAGCGAGCACAGATACGCAGTATTTT
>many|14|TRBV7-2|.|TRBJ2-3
CASSLSRSGNTQYF
TGTGCCAGCAGCTTGTCAAGGTCCGGTAATACGCAGTATTTT
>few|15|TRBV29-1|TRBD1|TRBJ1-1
CSVPNRGAGNTEAFF
TGCAGCGTCCCCAACAGGGGCGCTGGGAACACTGAAGCTTTCTTT
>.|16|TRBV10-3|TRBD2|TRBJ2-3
CAISGVAGGSTDTQYF
TGTGCCATCAGTGGAGTAGCGGGAGGGAGCACAGATACGCAGTATTTT
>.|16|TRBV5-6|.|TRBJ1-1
CANSWSLGTRNTEAFF
TGTGCCAACAGCTGGAGTCTCGGGACACGGAACACTGAAGCTTTCTTT
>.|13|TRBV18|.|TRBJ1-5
CASSPLENGPQHF
TGTGCCAGCTCACCACTCGAGAATGGACCCCAGCATTTT
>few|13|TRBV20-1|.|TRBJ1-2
CSSTDRSNYGYTF
TGCAGTTCAACGGACCGATCTAACTATGGCTACACCTTC
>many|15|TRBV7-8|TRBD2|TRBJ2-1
CASSLDSGGYNEQFF
TGTGCCAGCAGCTTAGATAGCGGGGGGTACAATGAGCAGTTCTTC
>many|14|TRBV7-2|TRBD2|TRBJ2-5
CASSPSGSRETQYF
TGTGCCAGCAGCCCCAGCGGGAGCAGGGAGACCCAGTACTTC
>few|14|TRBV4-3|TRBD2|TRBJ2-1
CASSPGLAVVEQFF
TGCGCCAGCAGCCCGGGACTAGCGGTGGTTGAGCAGTTCTTC
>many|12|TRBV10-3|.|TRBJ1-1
CAISVFETEAFF
TGTGCCATCAGTGTTTTTGAGACTGAAGCTTTCTTT
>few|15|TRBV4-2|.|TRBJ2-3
CASSQGGLGTDTQYF
TGTGCCAGCAGCCAGGGCGGCCTCGGGACAGATACGCAGTATTTT
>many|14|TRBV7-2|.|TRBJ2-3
CASSPGQSTDTQYF
TGTGCCAGCAGCCCCGGACAGTCCACAGATACGCAGTATTTT
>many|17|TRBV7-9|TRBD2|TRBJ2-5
CASSLSASGSGEETQYF
TGTGCCAGCAGCCTATCTGCTAGCGGGAGTGGGGAAGAGACCCAGTACTTC
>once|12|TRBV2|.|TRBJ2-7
CASSPMNYEQYF
TGTGCCAGCAGTCCTATGAACTACGAGCAGTACTTC